The 21 T cell receptor beta chains below were found in one sample sequenced in a study of T cells in Graves' hyperthyroidism and ophthalmopathy. RNA transcripts were the template for amplifying TCR beta CDR3 regions. TCR CDR3 regions were first amplified by RT-PCR with HTBI primers. TCRdb re-called the multiplex PCR reads through MiXCR, storing one row per CDR3 protein. This table has about 290,000 distinct CDR3 sequences, roughly 15% appearing once. The sequencing sample was made of blood. All receptors derive from a woman aged 40 to 50 with Graves' hyperthyroidism.

This clonotype appeared many times. The chain carries TRBV28 and TRBJ1-1; weak D call: TRBD1 (5 bases). Trimming shortened V by 7 bases and J by 1 base, and 10 bases separated the two germline ends. Looked up from germline, CDR1 is MDHEN and CDR2 is SYDVKM. The CDR3 has 13 amino acids. The CDR3 protein is CASTRAQNTEAFF. CDR3 nucleotide sequence: TGTGCCAGCACCAGGGCCCAGAACACTGAAGCTTTCTTT.

This clonotype turned up a few times. The chain uses TRBV5-1 and TRBJ2-5; no firm D call. The CDR3 contains 13 residues. V was shortened by 7 bases and J by 3 bases, with 13 bases between the two germline ends. Per the germline V gene, CDR1 is SGHRS and CDR2 is YFSETQ. CDR3 protein: CASAREQKETQYF. The CDR3 DNA follows: TGCGCCAGCGCCCGAGAGCAGAAAGAGACCCAGTACTTC.

This clonotype was detected many times. V and J are TRBV2 and TRBJ2-5, with a tentative D call TRBD1 (6 bases). The CDR3 runs 12 residues. Per the germline V gene, CDR1 is SNHLY and CDR2 is FYNNEI. The germline V and J ends were trimmed by 1 base and 14 bases, with 14 bases remaining between them. The CDR3 is CASSEVLGACYF. As DNA, the CDR3 is TGTGCCAGCAGTGAAGTTTTGGGGGCATGCTACTTC.

This clonotype was observed many times. The chain links TRBV27 to TRBJ2-1; no definite D call. This CDR3 comprises 17 residues. The V gene's germline CDR1 is MNHEY and CDR2 SMNVEV (reference sequence). Trimming removed 3 bases from V and 2 bases from J, with 17 bases in between. This chain's CDR3 is CASSLLVSGGAYNEQFF. The CDR3 bases are TGTGCCAGCAGTTTGCTCGTCTCTGGCGGAGCCTACAATGAGCAGTTCTTC.

This clonotype was found many times. DNA for the CDR3: TGTGCCAGTAGTATCTCAACCCCGGCCGATGAGCAGTACTTC. Its translation: CASSISTPADEQYF. The rearrangement uses TRBV19 and TRBJ2-7; D unresolved. Germline V gene data show CDR1 as LNHDA and CDR2 as SQIVND (reference sequence). V was cut by 3 bases and J by 7 bases, with 16 bases left in between. The CDR3 runs to 14 residues. Full variable domain (outside the CDR3, taken from reference TRBV19 and TRBJ2-7): DGGITQSPKYLFRKEGQNVTLSCEQNLNHDAMYWYRQDPGQGLRLIYYSQIVNDFQKGDIAEGYSVSREKKESFPLTVTSAQKNPTAFYLCASSISTPADEQYFGPGTRLTVT.

This clonotype was observed many times. The chain joins TRBV12-3 or TRBV12-4 to TRBJ2-7; 11 bases are shared with TRBD2. J gave up 7 bases and V 7 bases, and 3 bases lay outside the gene matches. The CDR3 spans 12 residues. The chain's CDR3 is CASTRLAGEQYF. The CDR3 region has the DNA TGTGCCAGCACCAGACTAGCGGGGGAGCAGTACTTC.

The chain joins TRBV29-1 to TRBJ1-4; TRBD1 matches 8 bases. There are 13 residues in the CDR3. Germline V CDR1 and CDR2: SQVTM, ANQGSEA. V was pared by 6 bases and J by 7 bases, with 7 bases of the junction left unmatched. In DNA, the CDR3 is TGCAGCGTCCAGGGGGCGCGAGGTGAAAAACTGTTTTTT. It specifies CSVQGARGEKLFF.

This clonotype was seen ten or more times. The rearrangement uses TRBV11-2 and TRBJ1-1, with D possibly matching TRBD1 (5 bases). The CDR3 totals 15 residues. In germline, CDR1 is SGHAT, CDR2 FQNNGV. Trimming took 0 bases from V and 1 from J, leaving 9 bases between them. Here the CDR3 DNA reads TGTGCCAGCAGCTTAGAGCCGGGGCCGAACACTGAAGCTTTCTTT. Protein sequence: CASSLEPGPNTEAFF.

The V call is TRBV27, the J call TRBJ2-2, with 12 bases identical to TRBD1. Germline assignment: CDR1 MNHEY and CDR2 SMNVEV (reference sequence). The CDR3 runs 16 residues. Unmatched junction bases numbered 7, after V lost 5 bases and J lost 6 bases. The CDR3 DNA reads TGTGCCAGCAGTAAACGGGACAGGGGGCGATCCGGGGAGCTGTTTTTT. As protein: CASSKRDRGRSGELFF.

V and J are TRBV6-2 or TRBV6-3 and TRBJ2-2; D gene ambiguous. V was clipped by 2 bases and J by 6 bases, with 4 bases between them. Germline assignment: CDR1 MNHEY and CDR2 SVGEGT. This CDR3 has 12 amino acids. The CDR3 coding sequence is TGTGCCAGCAGTTACCCCGCCGGGGAGCTGTTTTTT. Its protein is CASSYPAGELFF.

This clonotype has ten or more counts. The chain carries TRBV20-1 and TRBJ2-7; 7 bases match TRBD2. The CDR3 totals 16 residues. Trimming removed 1 base from V and 0 bases from J; junction bases left unmatched: 9. Germline assignment: CDR1 DFQATT and CDR2 SNEGSKA (reference sequence). CDR3 sequence (DNA): TGCAGTGCTAGAGGGGCTAGCGGAATCCCCTCCTACGAGCAGTACTTC. This gives the protein CSARGASGIPSYEQYF.

The genes are TRBV24-1 and TRBJ1-5; tentative D call: TRBD1 (6 bases). V gave up 5 bases and J gave up 7 bases, with 11 bases separating them. This CDR3 has 13 residues. Germline CDR1 KGHDR, CDR2 SFDVKD. CDR3: CATSGETGQPQHF. The CDR3 coding sequence is TGTGCCACCAGTGGTGAAACAGGGCAGCCCCAGCATTTT.

This clonotype was seen ten or more times. This sequence joins TRBV5-5 and TRBJ1-4; no firm D call. V was trimmed by 9 bases and J by 0 bases, leaving 9 bases between them. Germline V gene data show CDR1 as SGHKS and CDR2 as YYEKEE (reference sequence). The CDR3 runs to 13 residues. The CDR3, as DNA: TGTGCCACCAGTCAGGCAACTAATGAAAAACTGTTTTTT. Its protein product is CATSQATNEKLFF.

Points on this clonotype: The CDR3 does not end in the conserved phenylalanine or tryptophan, so this is likely a read error. This chain connects TRBV6-9 to TRBJ2-1; 7 bases are a match to TRBD1. This CDR3 spans 15 amino acids. After removal of 4 bases from V and 1 base from J, the junction contained 4 bases not matched to a gene. The germline gives CDR1 MNHGY, CDR2 SVAAGI. Here the CDR3 reads CASSSGTESYNEQFL. Written as DNA, the CDR3 is TGTGCCAGCAGTTCCGGGACAGAGTCCTACAATGAGCAGTTCCTC.

This clonotype was picked up many times. The chain carries TRBV15 and TRBJ1-1, with 9 bases identical to TRBD1. Germline CDR1 LNHNV, CDR2 YYDKDF (reference sequence). The CDR3 has 16 residues. J lost 4 bases, V lost 1 base, and 7 bases had no gene match. CDR3 amino acids: CATSRGPGQGSTEAFF. CDR3 DNA: TGTGCCACCAGCAGAGGGCCGGGACAGGGCAGCACTGAAGCTTTCTTT.

In this sample, this clonotype turned up many times. The V call is TRBV7-9, the J call TRBJ1-1; D gene unclear. From germline, CDR1 is SEHNR and CDR2 FQNEAQ (reference sequence). V was shortened by 5 bases and J by 7 bases, with 14 bases between the two germline ends. The CDR3 has 13 amino acids. CDR3 loop: CASSRPPRHEAFF. The CDR3 coding sequence is TGTGCCAGCAGCCGCCCCCCGCGGCATGAAGCTTTCTTT.

The table lists this clonotype with a few counts. A much larger clone lies a single base off, so this may be a read error. The J gene is TRBJ1-2, the V gene TRBV24-1; D uncertain. This CDR3 has 13 amino acids. Germline CDR1 KGHDR, CDR2 SFDVKD. Here the CDR3 reads CATSTAGNYDYTF. The CDR3 DNA follows: TGTGCCACCAGCACCGCCGGGAACTATGACTACACCTTC.

V and J are TRBV4-1 and TRBJ1-2; 7 bases map to TRBD1. The germline V gene encodes CDR1 MGHRA and CDR2 YSYEKL. The CDR3 length is 15 residues. The trim removed 4 bases at V and 2 bases at J, leaving 7 bases unmatched. CDR3 sequence: CASSLGQDLNYGYTF. The DNA of the CDR3 is TGCGCCAGCAGCCTTGGACAGGACCTCAACTATGGCTACACCTTC.

On this clonotype: A clone one base away is much larger, so this may be a read error. The chain has TRBV2 and TRBJ2-5; tentatively, D is TRBD1 (5 bases). Germline-derived CDR1 and CDR2 are SNHLY and FYNNEI. The CDR3 has 14 amino acids. Trimming took 6 bases from V and 1 from J, leaving 12 bases between them. Here the CDR3 DNA reads TGTGCCAGCAGGAGGTGGGGCGGCCAAGAGACCCAGTACTTC. Translating gives CASRRWGGQETQYF. Full variable domain (outside the CDR3, taken from reference TRBV2 and TRBJ2-5): EPEVTQTPSHQVTQMGQEVILRCVPISNHLYFYWYRQILGQKVEFLVSFYNNEISEKSEIFDDQFSVERPDGSNFTLKIRSTKLEDSAMYFCASRRWGGQETQYFGPGTRLLVL.

The gene calls are TRBV12-3 or TRBV12-4 and TRBJ2-6; D may be TRBD1 or TRBD2 (6 bases each). Trimming removed 3 bases at V and 1 base at J, with 10 bases between. The CDR3 runs 16 residues. The CDR3 sequence is CASSLGGGSGANVLTF. For the CDR3, the DNA is TGTGCCAGCAGTTTGGGGGGCGGGTCTGGGGCCAACGTCCTGACTTTC.

This clonotype came up many times. This chain joins TRBV20-1 and TRBJ2-2; maybe TRBD1 (5 bases). Germline CDR1 and CDR2: DFQATT and SNEGSKA (reference sequence). V was pared by 4 bases and J by 1 base, with 7 bases between. The CDR3 covers 13 residues. This chain's CDR3 is CSAIQENTGELFF. The CDR3 DNA is TGCAGTGCTATACAGGAGAACACCGGGGAGCTGTTTTTT.